The sequence of this T cell receptor (beta chain) was determined in a study of patients and donors after allogeneic stem cell transplantation. One entry per CDR3 protein, called by TCRdb with MiXCR from the RT-PCR reads. The repertoire holds roughly 150,000 distinct CDR3 sequences, approximately 25% seen once, with approximately 26% in the top ten. The CDR3 has 12 residues. V was cut by 7 bases and J by 0 bases, with 10 bases left in between. Per the germline V gene, CDR1 is SQVTM and CDR2 is ANQGSEA. The sample holds a few counts of this clonotype. This sequence was found in a human donor who was either an allogeneic HSCT recipient or a stem cell or donor lymphocyte infusion donor (not recorded which). It is not recorded whose cells these are; they may come from a transplant donor. The sequenced sample consisted of blood, either unsorted or a sorted T cell fraction (not recorded which). V and J are TRBV29-1 and TRBJ2-7; a weak D match, TRBD2 (6 bases). CDR3 bases: TGCAGCGCACTGGGGGGCTCCTACGAGCAGTACTTC. As protein: CSALGGSYEQYF.